The rows below give T cell receptor beta chains drawn from one sample of a study of T cells after yellow fever vaccination. Each CDR3 protein is one row after TCRdb ran MiXCR on the 5' RACE reads. Altogether approximately 450,000 distinct CDR3 sequences are present, roughly 20% being singletons, with the ten largest covering 15% to 20%. The sequences come from PBMCs, collected before the yellow fever booster vaccination. Source of these receptors: a man aged 18 to 35 who received the YFV17D yellow fever vaccine. The CDR3 runs from the conserved cysteine through the conserved F or W. Fields, in order: CDR3 DNA, CDR3 protein, D gene, J gene, clone size, V gene. D genes are given only for firm matches. Some rows have no size entry. The others give once, few or many, or a class for an expanded clone.

TGTGCCAGCAGAACCCTGGCCAGGTATAATACGCAGTATTTT | CASRTLARYNTQYF | . | TRBJ2-3 | few | TRBV7-2
TGCGCCAGCAGCCAAGAGGGGGGGACAAGGGACAATCAGCCCCAGCATTTT | CASSQEGGTRDNQPQHF | . | TRBJ1-5 | . | TRBV4-1
TGTGCCAGCAGTTTAGGCTTTTCTGAATCTTTCTTT | CASSLGFSESFF | . | TRBJ1-1 | . | TRBV12-3/TRBV12-4
TGTGCCACCAGTGACGCCGGACAGGGCAGCAATCAGCCCCAGCATTTT | CATSDAGQGSNQPQHF | TRBD1 | TRBJ1-5 | . | TRBV24-1
TGCAGTGCTATGGGGAGTTATAGCAATCAGCCCCAGCATTTT | CSAMGSYSNQPQHF | . | TRBJ1-5 | . | TRBV20-1
TGTGCCAGCAGTTACGAGGGTCCCATTATGGAGACCCAGTACTTC | CASSYEGPIMETQYF | . | TRBJ2-5 | . | TRBV6-5
TGTGCCAGCAGCTTCCGACAGCCTAGCACAGATACGCAGTATTTT | CASSFRQPSTDTQYF | . | TRBJ2-3 | few | TRBV13
TGTGCCAGCAGCCGATCCCAGGGGGCGGGCGGGGAGCTGTTTTTT | CASSRSQGAGGELFF | TRBD1 | TRBJ2-2 | . | TRBV11-2
TGTGCCAGCACCATTCCCGGGGTTGGAGGGAGGCATGGCTACACCTTC | CASTIPGVGGRHGYTF | . | TRBJ1-2 | . | TRBV12-3/TRBV12-4
TGCGCCAGCAGCGGGACACCGCGCAATCAGCCCCAGCATTTT | CASSGTPRNQPQHF | . | TRBJ1-5 | . | TRBV23-1
TGCAGTGCTAGCAGGGGACGTCCAGATACGCAGTATTTT | CSASRGRPDTQYF | . | TRBJ2-3 | . | TRBV20-1
TGCAGTAGGACAGGGGGCATAAATCAGCCCCAGCATTTT | CSRTGGINQPQHF | TRBD1 | TRBJ1-5 | . | TRBV20-1
TGTGCCAGCAGACCCGCGGGGGGGCCCGATACGCAGTATTTT | CASRPAGGPDTQYF | TRBD2 | TRBJ2-3 | . | TRBV7-2
TGCGCCAGCAGCTGGGGGGGCAGGACCACAGATACGCAGTATTTT | CASSWGGRTTDTQYF | . | TRBJ2-3 | few | TRBV5-1
TGTGCCAGCGGACATACAGATACGCAGTATTTT | CASGHTDTQYF | . | TRBJ2-3 | . | TRBV7-2
TGCAGTGCTAAGGGTGCTGGGGCCAACGTCCTGACTTTC | CSAKGAGANVLTF | . | TRBJ2-6 | . | TRBV20-1
TGTGCCAGCGCGCGGGGGCTGAGCACTGAAGCTTTCTTT | CASARGLSTEAFF | . | TRBJ1-1 | . | TRBV6-5
TGTGCTAGTGGTTGGGATCAGCCCCAGCATTTT | CASGWDQPQHF | . | TRBJ1-5 | . | TRBV12-5
TGTGCCAGCAGCGTAGATGGCAGGGTGGAGGGCGATACGCAGTATTTT | CASSVDGRVEGDTQYF | . | TRBJ2-3 | . | TRBV9
TGTGCCAGCAGCCAATTTTACGAGCAGTACTTC | CASSQFYEQYF | . | TRBJ2-7 | . | TRBV14
TGCAGCGTCGATACGGCAGGAGGCTACACCTTC | CSVDTAGGYTF | . | TRBJ1-2 | few | TRBV29-1
TGCGCCAGCAGCCACGTCTCGGGGGGGAGGGCAGATACGCAGTATTTT | CASSHVSGGRADTQYF | TRBD2 | TRBJ2-3 | few | TRBV4-1
TGTGCCATCAGTGTTGGGGGGGAGTACTACGAGCAGTACTTC | CAISVGGEYYEQYF | TRBD2 | TRBJ2-7 | few | TRBV10-3
TGTGCCAGCAGTTACGGGACCGACAGGGGATACCCCTACGAGCAGTACTTC | CASSYGTDRGYPYEQYF | TRBD1 | TRBJ2-7 | few | TRBV6-5
TGCAGTGCTCTGGGCCTGGAGACCCAGTACTTC | CSALGLETQYF | . | TRBJ2-5 | few | TRBV20-1